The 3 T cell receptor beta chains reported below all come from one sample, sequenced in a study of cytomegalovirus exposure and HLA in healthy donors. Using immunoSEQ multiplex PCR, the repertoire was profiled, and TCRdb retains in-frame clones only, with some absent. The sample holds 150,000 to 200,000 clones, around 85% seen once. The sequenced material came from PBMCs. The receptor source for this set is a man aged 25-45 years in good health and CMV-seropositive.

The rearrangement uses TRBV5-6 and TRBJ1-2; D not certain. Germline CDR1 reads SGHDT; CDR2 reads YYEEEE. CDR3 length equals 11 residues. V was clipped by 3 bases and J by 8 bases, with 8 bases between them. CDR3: CASSSSGGYTF. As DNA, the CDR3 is TGTGCCAGCAGCTCCTCGGGGGGCTACACCTTC.

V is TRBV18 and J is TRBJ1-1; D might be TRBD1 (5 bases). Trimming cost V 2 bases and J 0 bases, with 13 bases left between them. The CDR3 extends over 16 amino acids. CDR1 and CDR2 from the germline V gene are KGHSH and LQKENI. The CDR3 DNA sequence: TGTGCCAGCTCACCAGACTCGGGACTGATGAACACTGAAGCTTTCTTT. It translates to CASSPDSGLMNTEAFF.

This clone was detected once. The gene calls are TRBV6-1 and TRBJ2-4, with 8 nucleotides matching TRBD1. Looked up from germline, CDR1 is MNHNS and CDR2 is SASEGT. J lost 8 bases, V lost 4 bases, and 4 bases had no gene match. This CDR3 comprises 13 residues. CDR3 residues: CASSGTTGDIQYF. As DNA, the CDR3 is TGTGCCAGCAGTGGAACGACAGGGGACATTCAGTACTTC.